This passage covers 8 T cell receptor beta chains from one sample sequenced in a study of control samples from healthy donors and cancer patients. Some clones are missing from TCRdb's copy, which holds only in-frame ones; the method was immunoSEQ multiplex PCR. Here the sample spans under 150,000 clones, approximately 91% being singletons. What was sequenced was blood. The receptors were gathered from a woman in her thirties in good health.

This chain joins TRBV2 and TRBJ2-5; maybe TRBD2 (6 bases). The CDR3 has 17 residues. V lost 0 bases, J lost 5 bases, and 19 bases lay in between. The germline CDR1 and CDR2 sequences are SNHLY and FYNNEI. The CDR3 protein is CASSEARVSVGGETQYF. The CDR3 region has the DNA TGTGCCAGCAGTGAAGCGAGGGTTAGCGTTGGGGGGGAGACCCAGTACTTC. The whole variable domain, filled in from reference TRBV2 and TRBJ2-5, reads EPEVTQTPSHQVTQMGQEVILRCVPISNHLYFYWYRQILGQKVEFLVSFYNNEISEKSEIFDDQFSVERPDGSNFTLKIRSTKLEDSAMYFCASSEARVSVGGETQYFGPGTRLLVL.

The chain employs TRBV29-1 and TRBJ2-5; D could derive from TRBD1 or TRBD2 (5 bases each). V was clipped by 1 base and J by 5 bases, with 14 bases between them. In germline, CDR1 is SQVTM, CDR2 ANQGSEA. CDR3 length: 14 amino acids. In DNA form, the CDR3 reads TGCAGCGTTGAAGGGGTGGCAGGGACCGAGACCCAGTACTTC. This encodes CSVEGVAGTETQYF.

The rearrangement uses TRBV5-6 and TRBJ1-6, with D uncertain. V was cut by 1 base and J by 4 bases, with 6 bases left in between. The CDR3 is 14 amino acids. Germline CDR1 reads SGHDT; CDR2 reads YYEEEE. The chain's CDR3 is CASSLTEYNSPLHF. In DNA form, the CDR3 reads TGTGCCAGCAGCTTGACAGAATATAATTCACCCCTCCACTTT.

This chain links TRBV11-2 with TRBJ2-7; D ambiguous. The germline V and J ends were trimmed by 1 base and 0 bases, with 10 bases remaining between them. CDR1 is SGHAT, CDR2 FQNNGV, per germline. The CDR3 length is 15 residues. The CDR3 region is CASSLGVGFSYEQYF. CDR3 nucleotides: TGTGCCAGCAGCTTAGGAGTTGGGTTCTCCTACGAGCAGTACTTC. The full variable domain, in which reference TRBV11-2 and TRBJ2-7 provide the parts outside the CDR3, is EAGVAQSPRYKIIEKRQSVAFWCNPISGHATLYWYQQILGQGPKLLIQFQNNGVVDDSQLPKDRFSAERLKGVDSTLKIQPAKLEDSAVYLCASSLGVGFSYEQYFGPGTRLTVT.

The chain uses TRBV28 and TRBJ1-2; D remains unclear. The CDR3 extends over 11 amino acids. Trimming took 5 bases from V and 7 from J, leaving 8 bases between them. The germline V gene encodes CDR1 MDHEN and CDR2 SYDVKM. CDR3 nucleotides: TGTGCCAGCAGTCCACGTTTTGGCTACACCTTC. Its protein product is CASSPRFGYTF.

J is TRBJ2-5 and V is TRBV5-1, with 9 bases aligning to TRBD1. In germline, CDR1 is SGHRS, CDR2 YFSETQ. This CDR3 has 14 amino acids. V was pared by 4 bases and J by 5 bases, with 6 bases of the junction left unmatched. CDR3 sequence: CASSRGTGRETQYF. The CDR3 DNA follows: TGCGCCAGCAGCCGAGGGACAGGGAGGGAGACCCAGTACTTC.

This chain uses TRBV29-1 with TRBJ2-7; 9 bases align to TRBD1. Germline V CDR1 and CDR2: SQVTM, ANQGSEA. The junction had 5 bases not matched to a gene; V was cut back by 6 bases and J by 5 bases. This CDR3 has 12 residues. CDR3 coding DNA: TGCAGCGTGAACAGGGGGCTCCACGAGCAGTACTTC. Its protein product is CSVNRGLHEQYF.

This clone was observed once. The genes are TRBV4-2 and TRBJ2-3; no definite D call. From germline, CDR1 is LGHNA and CDR2 YNFKEQ. V was shortened by 0 bases and J by 0 bases, with 7 bases between the two germline ends. This CDR3 region has 15 residues. The CDR3 DNA reads as TGTGCCAGCAGCCAAGACCAACTCAGCACAGATACGCAGTATTTT. Its translation is CASSQDQLSTDTQYF.